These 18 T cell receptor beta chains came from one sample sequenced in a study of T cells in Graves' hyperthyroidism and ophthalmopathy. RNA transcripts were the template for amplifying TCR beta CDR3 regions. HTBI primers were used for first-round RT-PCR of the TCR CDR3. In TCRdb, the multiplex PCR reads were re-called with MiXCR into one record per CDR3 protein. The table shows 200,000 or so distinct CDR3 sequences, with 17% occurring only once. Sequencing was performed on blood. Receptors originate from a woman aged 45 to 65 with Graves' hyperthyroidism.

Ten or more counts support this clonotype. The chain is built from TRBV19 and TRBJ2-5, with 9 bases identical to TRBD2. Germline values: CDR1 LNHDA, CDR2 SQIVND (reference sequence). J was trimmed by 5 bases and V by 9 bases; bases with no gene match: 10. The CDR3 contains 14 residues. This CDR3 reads CASAGLASRETQYF. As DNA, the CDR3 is TGTGCCAGCGCGGGACTAGCTTCCCGGGAGACCCAGTACTTC.

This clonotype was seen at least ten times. CDR3: CSVAGTEDQPQHF. The CDR3 DNA reads TGCAGCGTAGCCGGGACCGAGGATCAGCCCCAGCATTTT. J is TRBJ1-5 and V is TRBV29-1, with TRBD1 as a possible D gene (5 bases). V lost 6 bases to trimming and J lost 5 bases, with 14 bases between them. The CDR3 runs to 13 residues. Germline V gives CDR1 SQVTM, CDR2 ANQGSEA.

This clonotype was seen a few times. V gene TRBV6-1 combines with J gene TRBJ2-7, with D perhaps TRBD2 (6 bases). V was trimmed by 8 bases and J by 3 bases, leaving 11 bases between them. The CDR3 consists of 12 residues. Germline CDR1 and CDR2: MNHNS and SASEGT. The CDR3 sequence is CASGVEGYEQYF. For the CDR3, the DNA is TGTGCCAGCGGCGTGGAGGGCTACGAGCAGTACTTC.

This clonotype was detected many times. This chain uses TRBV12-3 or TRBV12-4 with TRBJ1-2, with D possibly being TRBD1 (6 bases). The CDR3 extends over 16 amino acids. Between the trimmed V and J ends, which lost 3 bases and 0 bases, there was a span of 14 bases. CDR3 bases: TGTGCCAGCAGTTTTCTGGCGGGACAAACTAACTATGGCTACACCTTC. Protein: CASSFLAGQTNYGYTF.

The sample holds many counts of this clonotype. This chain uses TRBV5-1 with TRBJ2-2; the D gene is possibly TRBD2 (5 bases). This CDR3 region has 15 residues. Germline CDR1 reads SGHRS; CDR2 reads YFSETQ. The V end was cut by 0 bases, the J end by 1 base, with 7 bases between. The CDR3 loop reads CASSLAGGNTGELFF. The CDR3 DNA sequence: TGCGCCAGCAGCTTGGCCGGAGGGAACACCGGGGAGCTGTTTTTT. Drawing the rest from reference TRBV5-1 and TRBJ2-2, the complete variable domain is KAGVTQTPRYLIKTRGQQVTLSCSPISGHRSVSWYQQTPGQGLQFLFEYFSETQRNKGNFPGRFSGRQFSNSRSEMNVSTLELGDSALYLCASSLAGGNTGELFFGEGSRLTVL.

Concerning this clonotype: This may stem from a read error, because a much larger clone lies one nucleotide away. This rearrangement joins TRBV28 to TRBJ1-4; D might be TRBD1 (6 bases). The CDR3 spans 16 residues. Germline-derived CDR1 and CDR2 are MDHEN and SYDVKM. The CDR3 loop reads CASSLWGTTTNEELFF. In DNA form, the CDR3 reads TGTGCCAGCAGTTTATGGGGGACAACAACTAATGAAGAACTGTTTTTT.

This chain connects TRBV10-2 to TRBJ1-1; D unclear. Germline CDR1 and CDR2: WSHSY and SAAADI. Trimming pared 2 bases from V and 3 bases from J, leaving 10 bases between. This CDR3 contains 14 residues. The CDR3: CASSERQADTEAFF. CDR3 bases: TGCGCCAGCAGTGAGCGGCAGGCGGACACTGAAGCTTTCTTT.

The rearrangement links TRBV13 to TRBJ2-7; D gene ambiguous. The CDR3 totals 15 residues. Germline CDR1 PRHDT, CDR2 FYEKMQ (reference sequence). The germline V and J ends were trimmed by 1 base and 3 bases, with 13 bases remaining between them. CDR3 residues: CASSLANGLSYEQYF. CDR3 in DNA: TGTGCCAGCAGCTTAGCCAATGGCCTTAGCTACGAGCAGTACTTC. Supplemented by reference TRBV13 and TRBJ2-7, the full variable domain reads AAGVIQSPRHLIKEKRETATLKCYPIPRHDTVYWYQQGPGQDPQFLISFYEKMQSDKGSIPDRFSAQQFSDYHSELNMSSLELGDSALYFCASSLANGLSYEQYFGPGTRLTVT.

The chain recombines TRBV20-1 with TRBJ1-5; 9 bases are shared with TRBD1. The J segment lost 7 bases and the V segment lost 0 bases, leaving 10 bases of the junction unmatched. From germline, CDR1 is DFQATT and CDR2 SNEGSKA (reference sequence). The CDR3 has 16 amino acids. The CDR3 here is CSARDEGWGQGQPQHF. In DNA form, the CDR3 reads TGCAGTGCTAGAGATGAAGGTTGGGGACAGGGACAGCCCCAGCATTTT.

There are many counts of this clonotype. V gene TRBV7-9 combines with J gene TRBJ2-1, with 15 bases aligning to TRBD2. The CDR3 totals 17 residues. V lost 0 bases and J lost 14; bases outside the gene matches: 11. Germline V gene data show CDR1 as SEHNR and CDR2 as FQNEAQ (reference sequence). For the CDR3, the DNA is TGTGCCAGCAGCTTAGCGCGTTGGGGACTAGCGGGAGGAGAGGAGTTCTTC. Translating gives CASSLARWGLAGGEEFF.

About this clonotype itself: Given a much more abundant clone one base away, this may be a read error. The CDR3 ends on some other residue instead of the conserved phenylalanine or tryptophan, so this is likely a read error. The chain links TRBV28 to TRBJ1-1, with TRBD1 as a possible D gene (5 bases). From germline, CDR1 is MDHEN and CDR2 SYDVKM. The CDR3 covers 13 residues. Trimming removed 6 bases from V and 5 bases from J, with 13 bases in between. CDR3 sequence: CASSKYGGTEAFS. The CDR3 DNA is TGTGCCAGCAGCAAGTACGGGGGGACTGAAGCTTTCTCT.

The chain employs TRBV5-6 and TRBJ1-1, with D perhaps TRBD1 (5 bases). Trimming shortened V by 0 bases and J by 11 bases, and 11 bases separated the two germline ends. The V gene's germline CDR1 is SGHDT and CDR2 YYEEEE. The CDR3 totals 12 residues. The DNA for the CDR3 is TGTGCCAGCAGCTTGGACCTACAGGAGGCTTTCTTT. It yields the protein CASSLDLQEAFF.

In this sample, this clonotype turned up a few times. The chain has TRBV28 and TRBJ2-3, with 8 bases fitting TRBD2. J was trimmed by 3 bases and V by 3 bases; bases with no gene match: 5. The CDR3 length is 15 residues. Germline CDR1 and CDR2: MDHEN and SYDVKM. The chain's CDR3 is CASSFIAGRTDTQYF. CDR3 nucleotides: TGTGCCAGCAGTTTTATAGCGGGAAGGACAGATACGCAGTATTTT.

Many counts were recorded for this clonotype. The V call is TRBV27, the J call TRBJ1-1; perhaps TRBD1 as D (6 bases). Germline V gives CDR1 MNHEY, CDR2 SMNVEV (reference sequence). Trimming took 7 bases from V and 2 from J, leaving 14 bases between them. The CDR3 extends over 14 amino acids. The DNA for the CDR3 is TGTGCCAGCAACTCGTTTGGGACAAACACTGAAGCTTTCTTT. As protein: CASNSFGTNTEAFF.

The chain's CDR3 is CSVGPGAYEQYF. CDR3 in DNA: TGCAGCGTGGGGCCGGGGGCCTACGAGCAGTACTTC. The chain recombines TRBV29-1 with TRBJ2-7; D perhaps matches TRBD2 (6 bases). The germline CDR1 and CDR2 sequences are SQVTM and ANQGSEA. The CDR3 contains 12 residues. Trimming pared 6 bases from V and 2 bases from J, leaving 11 bases between.

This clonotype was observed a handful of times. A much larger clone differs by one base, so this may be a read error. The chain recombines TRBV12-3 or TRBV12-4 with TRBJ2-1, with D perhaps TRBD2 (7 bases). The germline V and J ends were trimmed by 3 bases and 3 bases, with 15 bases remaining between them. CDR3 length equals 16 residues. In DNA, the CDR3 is TGTGCCAGCAGTTTTCCACGCGGGGGCGTCTACAATGAGCAGTTCTTC. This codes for CASSFPRGGVYNEQFF.

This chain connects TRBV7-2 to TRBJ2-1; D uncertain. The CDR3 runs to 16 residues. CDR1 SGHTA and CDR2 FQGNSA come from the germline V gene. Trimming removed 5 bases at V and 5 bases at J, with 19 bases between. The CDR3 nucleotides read TGTGCCAGCAGCAAGGTACCACCTTCCACACACAATGAGCAGTTCTTC. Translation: CASSKVPPSTHNEQFF.

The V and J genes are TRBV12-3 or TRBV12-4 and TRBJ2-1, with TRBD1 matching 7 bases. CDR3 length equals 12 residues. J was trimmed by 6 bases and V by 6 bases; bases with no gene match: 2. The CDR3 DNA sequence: TGTGCCAGCAGACGGGACAGCAATGAGCAGTTCTTC. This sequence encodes CASRRDSNEQFF.